The 27 T cell receptor beta chains below were found in one sample sequenced in a study of OX40 agonist ivuxolimab in advanced cancers. Sequencing used immunoSEQ multiplex PCR; TCRdb keeps in-frame clones, though not all of them. The table records some 45,000 clones, roughly 86% of them present only once. The sample consisted of CD4+ or CD8+ T cells sorted from blood, taken in a trial of the OX40 agonist ivuxolimab. The receptors come from an adult with an advanced solid tumor such as melanoma, head and neck, liver or kidney cancer.

In its sample, this clone was seen a few times. DNA of the CDR3: TGTGCCAGCAGTTTATTGGGTGGGGGCTTTATCGACGAGCAGTACTTC. As protein: CASSLLGGGFIDEQYF. V gene TRBV28 combines with J gene TRBJ2-7; perhaps TRBD1 as D (6 bases). This CDR3 is built from 16 residues. With 1 base removed from V and 5 bases from J, the gap between germline ends came to 18 bases. Germline values: CDR1 MDHEN, CDR2 SYDVKM. The entire variable domain, with the rest obtained from reference TRBV28 and TRBJ2-7, is as follows: DVKVTQSSRYLVKRTGEKVFLECVQDMDHENMFWYRQDPGLGLRLIYFSYDVKMKEKGDIPEGYSVSREKKERFSLILESASTNQTSMYLCASSLLGGGFIDEQYFGPGTRLTVT.

The chain carries TRBV7-2 and TRBJ2-5; TRBD2 matches 7 bases. The CDR3 contains 15 residues. The V gene's germline CDR1 is SGHTA and CDR2 FQGNSA. V gave up 1 base and J gave up 6 bases; unmatched junction bases: 8. The CDR3 region is CASSLVFAGVQTQYF. The CDR3 coding sequence is TGTGCCAGCAGCTTAGTATTTGCGGGGGTACAGACCCAGTACTTC.

The rearrangement uses TRBV28 and TRBJ1-2; D is possibly TRBD1 (6 bases). V lost 5 bases, J lost 1 base, and 26 bases lay in between. Germline V gene lookup returns CDR1 MDHEN and CDR2 SYDVKM. The CDR3 length is 19 residues. CDR3 protein: CASSIGVGGTLIYNYGYTF. The CDR3 nucleotides are TGTGCCAGCAGTATTGGGGTAGGGGGGACCCTAATTTATAACTATGGCTACACCTTC.

The chain joins TRBV4-3 to TRBJ1-6; TRBD1 matches 7 bases. The CDR3 has 15 amino acids. The germline gives CDR1 LGHNA, CDR2 YSLEER. After removal of 1 base from V and 9 bases from J, the junction contained 6 bases not matched to a gene. The CDR3 here is CASSQASDRVSPLHF. In DNA form, the CDR3 reads TGCGCCAGCAGCCAAGCTAGTGACAGGGTTTCACCCCTCCACTTT.

V is TRBV9 and J is TRBJ2-7; the D call may be TRBD1 or TRBD2 (5 bases each). Germline assignment: CDR1 SGDLS and CDR2 YYNGEE. Trimming removed 4 bases at V and 3 bases at J, with 14 bases between. The CDR3 runs to 14 residues. The CDR3 DNA follows: TGTGCCAGCAGCCATAGCGACAGTAACTACGAGCAGTACTTC. Protein: CASSHSDSNYEQYF.

The chain recombines TRBV7-9 with TRBJ1-1; 10 nucleotides match TRBD1. Germline CDR1 SEHNR, CDR2 FQNEAQ (reference sequence). The V gene end was trimmed by 3 bases and the J gene end by 4 bases; junction bases not matched to a gene: 5. The CDR3 consists of 15 residues. CDR3 residues: CASSFRQGASTEAFF. The CDR3 DNA is TGTGCCAGCAGCTTCAGACAGGGGGCGAGCACTGAAGCTTTCTTT.

V gene TRBV30 combines with J gene TRBJ1-4; D remains ambiguous. The V end was cut by 2 bases, the J end by 1 base, with 14 bases between. CDR1 and CDR2 (germline): GTSNPN, SVGIG (reference sequence). This CDR3 has 16 amino acids. CDR3 loop: CAWSQQRLVTNEKLFF. The CDR3 coding sequence is TGTGCCTGGAGTCAACAGCGGCTCGTAACTAATGAAAAACTGTTTTTT.

The rearrangement joins TRBV5-5 to TRBJ1-2; 11 positions match TRBD1. Trimming cost V 0 bases and J 2 bases; bases outside gene matches: 0. The length of the CDR3 is 15 residues. Germline-derived CDR1 and CDR2 are SGHKS and YYEKEE (reference sequence). CDR3 bases: TGTGCCAGCAGCTTGGGGACAGGGGGCAACTATGGCTACACCTTC. Translation: CASSLGTGGNYGYTF.

This clone was recorded once. The chain links TRBV2 to TRBJ1-2; TRBD1 might be the D (5 bases). In germline, CDR1 is SNHLY, CDR2 FYNNEI. V shed 8 bases and J shed 4 bases, with 17 bases lying between them. This CDR3 has 14 residues. DNA of the CDR3: TGTGCCAGCGGGGGACTCCAAGGGAGCTATGGCTACACCTTC. Translation gives CASGGLQGSYGYTF.

This chain connects TRBV2 to TRBJ2-1; TRBD2 matches at 11 bases. Trimming removed 2 bases from V and 6 bases from J; junction bases left unmatched: 3. The CDR3 consists of 15 residues. The germline V gene encodes CDR1 SNHLY and CDR2 FYNNEI. The CDR3 region is CASSESSGGANEQFF. The CDR3 nucleotides are TGTGCCAGCAGTGAAAGTAGCGGGGGGGCCAATGAGCAGTTCTTC.

The rearrangement links TRBV5-6 to TRBJ1-5; the D gene is possibly TRBD1 (5 bases). V dropped 4 bases and J dropped 1 base, with 9 bases sitting between them. Per germline, CDR1 SGHDT and CDR2 YYEEEE. The CDR3 runs 14 residues. The CDR3 sequence is CASSPQGSNQPQHF. The CDR3 bases are TGTGCCAGCAGCCCCCAGGGAAGCAATCAGCCCCAGCATTTT.

The chain employs TRBV11-2 and TRBJ2-1, with 9 positions matching TRBD2. With V trimmed by 6 bases and J by 6 bases, 9 bases remained unmatched. The CDR3 contains 15 residues. Germline V lookup: CDR1 SGHAT, CDR2 FQNNGV. Written as DNA, the CDR3 is TGTGCCAGCAGAACGCTAGCGGGGAGAATCAATGAGCAGTTCTTC. Its translation is CASRTLAGRINEQFF.

This sequence joins TRBV7-2 and TRBJ2-2; D perhaps matches TRBD2 (5 bases). V lost 4 bases, J lost 5 bases, and 20 bases lay in between. CDR3 length: 17 amino acids. Germline V gene data show CDR1 as SGHTA and CDR2 as FQGNSA. CDR3 nucleotides: TGTGCCAGCAGCTCCAAACGGGGAGCAGCAATGACCGGGGAGCTGTTTTTT. Its translation: CASSSKRGAAMTGELFF.

The chain employs TRBV28 and TRBJ1-2; the match to TRBD1 covers 8 bases. V was pared by 5 bases and J by 8 bases, with 13 bases of the junction left unmatched. This CDR3 spans 15 amino acids. Germline lookup yields CDR1 MDHEN and CDR2 SYDVKM. The DNA for the CDR3 is TGTGCCAGCAGTCCGACCACTACAGGGGGAGGAGGCTACACCTTC. It yields the protein CASSPTTTGGGGYTF.

V is TRBV5-3 and J is TRBJ2-7; no clear D gene. TRBV5-3 belongs to the ORF category, with a function that is uncertain. The CDR3 sequence is 13 residues long. V lost 8 bases, J lost 0 bases, and 12 bases lay in between. CDR3 protein: CASSPGRSYEQYF. DNA of the CDR3: TGTGCCAGCAGCCCAGGACGCTCCTACGAGCAGTACTTC.

The chain links TRBV5-1 to TRBJ1-6, with D unclear. V was shortened by 0 bases and J by 9 bases, with 7 bases between the two germline ends. Germline values: CDR1 SGHRS, CDR2 YFSETQ. The CDR3 length is 13 residues. CDR3 residues: CASSLDRGSPLHF. As DNA, the CDR3 is TGCGCCAGCAGCTTGGACCGGGGTTCACCCCTCCACTTT.

The CDR3 DNA follows: TGTGCCAGCAGTGAATTTGGACAACCGAACACTGAAGCTTTCTTT. Protein: CASSEFGQPNTEAFF. This chain connects TRBV25-1 to TRBJ1-1; maybe TRBD1 (5 bases). Trimming stripped 1 base from V and 1 base from J, with 10 bases between. The CDR3 is 15 residues long. The germline CDR1 and CDR2 sequences are MGHDK and SYGVNS.

This clone appeared a single time. This chain connects TRBV9 to TRBJ2-2; D is unresolved. The CDR3 is 13 amino acids. V lost 4 bases and J lost 1, with 5 bases in between. Germline CDR1 reads SGDLS; CDR2 reads YYNGEE. This CDR3 reads CASSPGNTGELFF. CDR3 bases: TGTGCCAGCAGCCCGGGGAACACCGGGGAGCTGTTTTTT.

This clone showed up just once. The chain recombines TRBV2 with TRBJ2-6; D is possibly TRBD1 or TRBD2 (7 bases each). CDR1 and CDR2 from the germline V gene are SNHLY and FYNNEI. The CDR3 has 15 residues. V was pared by 7 bases and J by 2 bases, with 12 bases between. The CDR3 spells CASTGGGAGANVLTF. The CDR3 DNA is TGTGCCAGCACAGGGGGGGGAGCTGGGGCCAACGTCCTGACTTTC.

This chain joins TRBV4-3 and TRBJ1-1; D is perhaps TRBD1 (5 bases). CDR1 is LGHNA and CDR2 is YSLEER in the germline V gene. The ends were cut back, 4 bases at V and 5 bases at J, with 14 bases in the middle. The CDR3 spans 14 residues. The CDR3 is CASSLGGDSTEAFF. The CDR3, as DNA: TGCGCCAGCAGCCTGGGAGGGGATAGTACTGAAGCTTTCTTT.

V and J are TRBV9 and TRBJ2-5, with D possibly being TRBD1 or TRBD2 (5 bases each). Germline V gene lookup returns CDR1 SGDLS and CDR2 YYNGEE. This CDR3 is 13 amino acids long. Trimming shortened V by 3 bases and J by 4 bases, and 10 bases separated the two germline ends. The CDR3 region is CASSGDVRETQYF. CDR3 bases: TGTGCCAGCAGCGGGGACGTTAGAGAGACCCAGTACTTC.

On this clone: The same CDR3 arises from other DNA sequences in this sample as well. V and J are TRBV4-1 and TRBJ2-7, with D uncertain. Germline V lookup: CDR1 MGHRA, CDR2 YSYEKL. The length of the CDR3 is 14 residues. V was trimmed by 1 base and J by 1 base, leaving 8 bases between them. The CDR3 region has the DNA TGCGCCAGCAGCCAAGGAATAGGGTCCTACGAGCAGTACGTC. It specifies CASSQGIGSYEQYV.

This clone showed up just once. The genes are TRBV7-2 and TRBJ2-3; 11 nucleotides match TRBD2. Germline CDR1 and CDR2: SGHTA and FQGNSA. The CDR3 consists of 16 residues. V shed 3 bases, J shed 3 bases, and the junction held 5 bases outside the gene matches. The CDR3 coding sequence is TGTGCCAGCAGCTTCGCTAGCGGGGGGCGTACAGATACGCAGTATTTT. It yields the protein CASSFASGGRTDTQYF. Filled out from reference TRBV7-2 and TRBJ2-3, the complete variable domain reads GAGVSQSPSNKVTEKGKDVELRCDPISGHTALYWYRQSLGQGLEFLIYFQGNSAPDKSGLPSDRFSAERTGGSVSTLTIQRTQQEDSAVYLCASSFASGGRTDTQYFGPGTRLTVL.

The chain carries TRBV5-6 and TRBJ2-1; no reliable D call. The CDR3 has 16 amino acids. From germline, CDR1 is SGHDT and CDR2 YYEEEE. V gave up 0 bases and J gave up 3 bases, with 13 bases separating them. The CDR3 DNA reads TGTGCCAGCAGCTTGGAGTTAACGGGTGACTACAATGAGCAGTTCTTC. Translating gives CASSLELTGDYNEQFF.

V usage is TRBV4-2 and J usage is TRBJ1-3; TRBD1 might be the D (5 bases). The CDR3 contains 14 residues. CDR1 is LGHNA, CDR2 YNFKEQ, per germline. V was clipped by 5 bases and J by 8 bases, with 16 bases between them. The CDR3 DNA sequence: TGTGCCAGCAGCGGGGTGGGGGGACGGGACACCATATATTTT. Its translation is CASSGVGGRDTIYF.

The chain carries TRBV29-1 and TRBJ2-2; TRBD2 matches at 8 bases. This CDR3 has 15 amino acids. Unmatched junction bases numbered 7, after V lost 3 bases and J lost 4 bases. Germline CDR1 reads SQVTM; CDR2 reads ANQGSEA. The CDR3, as DNA: TGCAGCGTTGAGGCGGGGGGCAGGTCCACCGGGGAGCTGTTTTTT. Its protein is CSVEAGGRSTGELFF.

The chain combines TRBV15 with TRBJ1-2, with 8 bases identical to TRBD1. The J segment lost 6 bases and the V segment lost 1 base, leaving 4 bases of the junction unmatched. Germline V gives CDR1 LNHNV, CDR2 YYDKDF (reference sequence). The CDR3 has 14 amino acids. This CDR3 is CATSRADREDGYTF. The DNA for the CDR3 is TGTGCCACCAGCAGAGCGGACAGGGAGGATGGCTACACCTTC.